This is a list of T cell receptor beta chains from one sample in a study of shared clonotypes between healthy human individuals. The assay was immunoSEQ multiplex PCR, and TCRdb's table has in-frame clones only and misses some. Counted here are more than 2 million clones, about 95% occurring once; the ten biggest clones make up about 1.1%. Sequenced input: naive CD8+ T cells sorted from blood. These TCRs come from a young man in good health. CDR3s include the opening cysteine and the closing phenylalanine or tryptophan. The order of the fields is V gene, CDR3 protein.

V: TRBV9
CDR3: CASSSGQAINQPQHF

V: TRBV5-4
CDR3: CASSLVGSYEQYF

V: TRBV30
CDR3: CAWKPQYTGELFF

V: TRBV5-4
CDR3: CASTIGGDGNEQFF

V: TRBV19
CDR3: CASSIDLEGELFF

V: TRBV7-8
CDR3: CASSLEAQLLNEKLFF

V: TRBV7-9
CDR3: CASSLVPPGQGNFEAFF

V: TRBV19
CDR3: CASSMDRGYMNTEAFF

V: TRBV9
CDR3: CASSVEGLVIDEQFF

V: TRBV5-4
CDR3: CASIMPGGGYTF

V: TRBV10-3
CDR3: CAIRQGDTEAFF

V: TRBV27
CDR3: CASSLSGGEKLFF

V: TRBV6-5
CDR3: CASSFILAGTYEQYF

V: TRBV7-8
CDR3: CASSLLSGWGDTEAFF

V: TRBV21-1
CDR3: CAGGTGANTGELFF

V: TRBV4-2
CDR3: CASSQEISRTGYNEQYF

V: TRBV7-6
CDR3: CASSPGLAGGLQETQYF

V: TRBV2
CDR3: CASSGPSPGTEAFF

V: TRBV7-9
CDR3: CASSITGVEETQYF

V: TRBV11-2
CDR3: CASSLGGTSGRYEQYF

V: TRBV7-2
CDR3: CASSLRHDAYNEQFF

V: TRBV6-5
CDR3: CASSSLTGADGYTF

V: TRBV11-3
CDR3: CASSLGPGQGADEQFF

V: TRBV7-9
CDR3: CASSLATGGAGNTEAFF

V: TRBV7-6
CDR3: CASSPGERGEQYF

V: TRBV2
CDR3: CASSERLSNYGYTF

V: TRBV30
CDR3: CAWSVRVPGANVLTF

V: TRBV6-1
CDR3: CASSVQIGQGGSTIYF

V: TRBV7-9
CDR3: CASSARYSSYNEQFF

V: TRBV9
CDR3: CASSAGGSGYNEQFF

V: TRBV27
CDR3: CASSLLVGAEDTQYF

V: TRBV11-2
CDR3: CASSFGTGIYEQYF

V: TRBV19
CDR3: CASSWSVEAFF

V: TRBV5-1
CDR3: CASSVAPLDTQYF

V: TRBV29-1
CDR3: CSVEDLGQGHDEQFF

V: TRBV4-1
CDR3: CASSQVGLTETYF

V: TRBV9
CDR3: CASSVAGGANEKLFF

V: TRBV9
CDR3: CASSVGGGIYEQYF

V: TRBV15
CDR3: CATSRDRGDETQYF

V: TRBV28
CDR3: CASSLNVPLGGEQYF

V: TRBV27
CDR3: CASRPTGEPSYEQYF

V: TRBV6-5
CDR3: CASSYAEGNGEAFF

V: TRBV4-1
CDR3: CASSQVTSGGPYNEQFF

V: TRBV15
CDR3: CATSRDQDSYEQYF

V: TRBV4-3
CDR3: CASSQDGAGGYNEQFF

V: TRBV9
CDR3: CASSAPRSPYNEQFF

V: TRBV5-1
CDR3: CASSLGRESYEQYF

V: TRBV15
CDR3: CATSRAPAVSYTF

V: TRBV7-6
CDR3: CASSSTLLDTQYF

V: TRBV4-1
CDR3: CASSQEADFYNEQFF

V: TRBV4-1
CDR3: CASSQEGGTGISKEQFF